This T cell receptor (beta chain) derives from a study of shared clonotypes between healthy human individuals. CDR1 and CDR2 from the germline V gene are SNHLY and FYNNEI. V was trimmed by 6 bases and J by 5 bases, leaving 19 bases between them. This CDR3 contains 16 residues. Investigators divided CD4+ cells into CD45RA+ naive and CD45RA-negative memory subsets. The method was immunoSEQ multiplex PCR; TCRdb's version includes in-frame clones alone and lacks a portion of them. The table lists roughly 1.5 million clones, 98% of them singletons, with approximately 0.45% in the top ten. V is TRBV2 and J is TRBJ2-2; D unresolved. Sequencing was performed on naive CD4+ T cells sorted from blood. Subset noted: CD45RA+ positively selected. This sequence originates from a man younger than 45 in good health. The CDR3 DNA reads as TGTGCCAGCAGGCCCGACGGTGGGTTCTTGACCGGGGAGCTGTTTTTT. It translates to CASRPDGGFLTGELFF.